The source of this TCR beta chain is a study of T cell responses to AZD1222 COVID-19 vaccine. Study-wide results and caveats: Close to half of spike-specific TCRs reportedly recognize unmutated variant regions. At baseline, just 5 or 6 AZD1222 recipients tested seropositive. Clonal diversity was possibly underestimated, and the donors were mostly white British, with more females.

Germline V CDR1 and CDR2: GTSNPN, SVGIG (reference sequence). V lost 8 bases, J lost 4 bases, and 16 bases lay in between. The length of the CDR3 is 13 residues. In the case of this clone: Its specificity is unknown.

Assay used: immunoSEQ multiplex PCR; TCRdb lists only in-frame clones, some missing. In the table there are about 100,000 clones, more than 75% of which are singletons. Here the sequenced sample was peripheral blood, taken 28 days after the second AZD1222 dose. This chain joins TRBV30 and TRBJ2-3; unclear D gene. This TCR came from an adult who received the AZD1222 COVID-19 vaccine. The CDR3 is CAAVAPTADTQYF. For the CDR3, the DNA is TGTGCCGCCGTGGCCCCGACGGCAGATACGCAGTATTTT.